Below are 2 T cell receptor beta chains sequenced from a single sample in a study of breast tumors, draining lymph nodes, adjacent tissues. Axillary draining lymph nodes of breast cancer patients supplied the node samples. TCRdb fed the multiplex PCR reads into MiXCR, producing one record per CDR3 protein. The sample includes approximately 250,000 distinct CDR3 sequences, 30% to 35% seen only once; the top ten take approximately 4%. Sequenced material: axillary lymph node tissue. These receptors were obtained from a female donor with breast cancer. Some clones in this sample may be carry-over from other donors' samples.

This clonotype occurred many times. The CDR3 is CATGSGQETQYF. CDR3 coding DNA: TGTGCTACTGGTTCAGGGCAAGAGACCCAGTACTTC. This rearrangement joins TRBV10-3 to TRBJ2-5; TRBD1 might be the D (5 bases). This CDR3 is built from 12 residues. Germline assignment: CDR1 ENHRY and CDR2 SYGVKD.

This CDR3 reads CASSPYSPDPNYGYTF. The CDR3 bases are TGTGCCAGCAGCCCTTACTCGCCCGATCCAAACTATGGCTACACCTTC. This chain connects TRBV7-2 to TRBJ1-2; D gene uncertain. The V gene lost 5 bases and the J gene lost 2 bases, with 18 bases spanning the gap. Germline V gene sequence: CDR1 SGHTA, CDR2 FQGNSA. This CDR3 contains 16 residues.